A selection of T cell receptor beta chains follows, all from one sample in a study of memory CD4+ T cells and cytomegalovirus serostatus. TCRdb's table, derived via immunoSEQ multiplex PCR, lists solely in-frame clones and lacks some. The sample has tens of thousands of clones, more than 70% seen once. The sequenced material came from memory CD4+ T cells from blood. The source is an adult in good health and CMV-seronegative. Each CDR3 is given with its conserved first and last residue. D genes are given only for firm matches. Size is omitted from some rows. Given values are once, few, many or a class for expanded clones.

d_call | clone_size | j_call | v_call | cdr3_nt | cdr3_aa
TRBD1 | . | TRBJ2-7 | TRBV7-2 | TGTGCCAGCAGTACGACAGGGGGCCTTTCATACGAGCAGTACTTC | CASSTTGGLSYEQYF
. | . | TRBJ1-1 | TRBV28 | TGTGCCAGCAGTTTAGGAGGGACGAACACTGAAGCTTTCTTT | CASSLGGTNTEAFF
. | . | TRBJ2-1 | TRBV29-1 | TGCAGCGTTGATGGGTTCGACAATGAGCAGTTCTTC | CSVDGFDNEQFF
. | . | TRBJ1-5 | TRBV27 | TGTGCCAGCAGTTTATTGTCCGGCCTTGGTCAGCCCCAGCATTTT | CASSLLSGLGQPQHF
TRBD2 | once | TRBJ2-1 | TRBV5-4 | TGTGCCAGCAGCTTATATCTAGCGGGGGTGCAGGAGCAGTTCTTC | CASSLYLAGVQEQFF
. | once | TRBJ2-3 | TRBV9 | TGTGCCAGCAGCGTAGCGTCGGTTAGCAGTAGCACAGATACGCAGTATTTT | CASSVASVSSSTDTQYF
TRBD2 | . | TRBJ2-3 | TRBV5-1 | TGCGCCAGCAGCTTGGGGGGGACTAGCGGAAACACAGATACGCAGTATTTT | CASSLGGTSGNTDTQYF
. | . | TRBJ1-1 | TRBV7-9 | TGTGCCAGCAGCTCGGTCAGTGTGAACACTGAAGCTTTCTTT | CASSSVSVNTEAFF
TRBD2 | . | TRBJ2-1 | TRBV9 | TGTGCCAGCAGCGTAGCTTCTAGCGGAACCTACAATGAGCAGTTCTTC | CASSVASSGTYNEQFF
. | few | TRBJ1-1 | TRBV5-1 | TGCGCCAGCAGCTCTAAAATTGGGGGTTATAACACTGAAGCTTTCTTT | CASSSKIGGYNTEAFF
TRBD2 | . | TRBJ2-7 | TRBV27 | TGTGCCAGCAGTCCTAGCGGATCCTACGAGCAGTACTTC | CASSPSGSYEQYF
. | few | TRBJ2-2 | TRBV6-6 | TGTGCCAGCAGCTTGGGGCTAGCGCCCACCGGGGAGCTGTTTTTT | CASSLGLAPTGELFF
. | . | TRBJ2-7 | TRBV21-1 | TGTGCCAGCTTGATGCAAGGGGACGCGGAGGAGCAGTACTTC | CASLMQGDAEEQYF
TRBD2 | . | TRBJ2-3 | TRBV27 | TGTGCCAGCAGAGGACTAGCGGGGAGTATAGATACGCAGTATTTT | CASRGLAGSIDTQYF
. | . | TRBJ2-7 | TRBV4-1 | TGCGCCAGCAGCCAACAATTGAGGGACGAGCAGTACTTC | CASSQQLRDEQYF
TRBD1 | . | TRBJ1-2 | TRBV7-9 | TGTGCCAGCAGCTTAACCGGGACAGACTATGGCTACACCTTC | CASSLTGTDYGYTF
TRBD2 | . | TRBJ2-4 | TRBV11-1 | TGTGCCAGCAGCTCCACTTTGCGAGGGAGGGGAAACATTCAGTACTTC | CASSSTLRGRGNIQYF
. | few | TRBJ1-2 | TRBV4-3 | TGCGCCAGCAGCCAAGGTGGGGGACGCGGGCACTATGGCTACACCTTC | CASSQGGGRGHYGYTF
TRBD1 | . | TRBJ1-5 | TRBV28 | TGTGCCAGCAGAACCGACAGGGTTGGATTTAATCAGCCCCAGCATTTT | CASRTDRVGFNQPQHF
. | . | TRBJ2-3 | TRBV6-1 | TGTGCCAGTGGGGATTATACGCAGTATTTT | CASGDYTQYF
. | . | TRBJ2-1 | TRBV5-4 | TGTGCCAGCAGCTTTGATAATAGGTACAATGAGCAGTTCTTC | CASSFDNRYNEQFF
. | . | TRBJ2-7 | TRBV18 | TGTGCCAGCTCCCCCAATGACCTTTCCTACGAGCAGTACTTC | CASSPNDLSYEQYF
TRBD2 | few | TRBJ2-1 | TRBV5-6 | TGTGCCAGCAGCTCGTGGGGACTAGCGGGGGGGAATCGGGACAATGAGCAGTTCTTC | CASSSWGLAGGNRDNEQFF
TRBD1 | . | TRBJ1-1 | TRBV30 | TGTGCCTTTAGGGCTCAGGGACAGTCGGAAGCTTTCTTT | CAFRAQGQSEAFF
. | . | TRBJ2-7 | TRBV5-6 | TGTGCCAGCAGCTTGTGGGCGTCCTACGAGCAGTACTTC | CASSLWASYEQYF
. | . | TRBJ1-2 | TRBV9 | TGTGCCAGCACAGGGCAGGGCGCTGGCTACACCTTC | CASTGQGAGYTF
. | . | TRBJ2-2 | TRBV27 | TGTGCCAGCAGTTTAAGTGCGGGGGCGGGGACCGGGGAGCTGTTTTTT | CASSLSAGAGTGELFF
. | . | TRBJ1-2 | TRBV5-1 | TGCGCCAGCAGCTTGCCGACGGTAGCTAACTATGGCTACACCTTC | CASSLPTVANYGYTF